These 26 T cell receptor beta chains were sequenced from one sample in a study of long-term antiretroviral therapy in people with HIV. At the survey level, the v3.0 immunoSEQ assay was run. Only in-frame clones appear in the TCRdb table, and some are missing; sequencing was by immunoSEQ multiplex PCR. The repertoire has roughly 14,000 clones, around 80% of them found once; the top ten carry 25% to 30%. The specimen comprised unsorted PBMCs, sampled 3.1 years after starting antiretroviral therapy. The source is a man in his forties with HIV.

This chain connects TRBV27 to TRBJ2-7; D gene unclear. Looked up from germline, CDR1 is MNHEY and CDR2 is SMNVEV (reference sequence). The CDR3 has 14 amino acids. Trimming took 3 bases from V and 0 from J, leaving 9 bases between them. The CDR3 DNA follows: TGTGCCAGCAGTTTGTCGCCCACCTCCTACGAGCAGTACTTC. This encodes CASSLSPTSYEQYF.

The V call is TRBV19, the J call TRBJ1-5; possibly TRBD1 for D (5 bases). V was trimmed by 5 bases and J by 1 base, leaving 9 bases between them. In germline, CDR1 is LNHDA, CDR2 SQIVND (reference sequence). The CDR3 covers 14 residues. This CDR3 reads CASSLGESNQPQHF. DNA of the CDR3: TGTGCCAGTAGTCTGGGGGAGAGCAATCAGCCCCAGCATTTT.

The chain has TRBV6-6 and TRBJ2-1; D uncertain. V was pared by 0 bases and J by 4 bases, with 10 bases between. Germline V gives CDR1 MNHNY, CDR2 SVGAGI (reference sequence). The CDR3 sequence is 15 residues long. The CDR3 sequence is CASSYSSARYNEQFF. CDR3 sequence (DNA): TGTGCCAGCAGTTACTCGTCCGCTCGGTACAATGAGCAGTTCTTC.

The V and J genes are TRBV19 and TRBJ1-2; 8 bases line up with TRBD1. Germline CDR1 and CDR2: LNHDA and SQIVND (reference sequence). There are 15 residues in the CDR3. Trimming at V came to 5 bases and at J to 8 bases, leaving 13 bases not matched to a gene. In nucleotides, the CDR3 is TGTGCCAGTAGTCCCCTGGAGGGCAGGGGGCAAGGCTACACCTTC. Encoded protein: CASSPLEGRGQGYTF.

The CDR3, as DNA: TGCGCCAGCAGCTTGGAGCAGGGGCGGAACACTGAAGCTTTCTTT. This encodes CASSLEQGRNTEAFF. The rearrangement uses TRBV5-1 and TRBJ1-1, with D possibly matching TRBD1 (6 bases). V gave up 0 bases and J gave up 1 base, with 10 bases separating them. This CDR3 spans 15 amino acids. Per germline, CDR1 SGHRS and CDR2 YFSETQ. Variable domain in full (rest from reference TRBV5-1 and TRBJ1-1): KAGVTQTPRYLIKTRGQQVTLSCSPISGHRSVSWYQQTPGQGLQFLFEYFSETQRNKGNFPGRFSGRQFSNSRSEMNVSTLELGDSALYLCASSLEQGRNTEAFFGQGTRLTVV.

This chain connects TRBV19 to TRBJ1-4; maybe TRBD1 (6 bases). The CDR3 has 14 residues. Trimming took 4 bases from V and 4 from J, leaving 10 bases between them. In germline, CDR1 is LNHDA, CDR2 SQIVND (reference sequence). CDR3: CASSTRQVNEKLFF. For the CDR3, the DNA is TGTGCCAGTAGTACCAGACAGGTTAATGAAAAACTGTTTTTT.

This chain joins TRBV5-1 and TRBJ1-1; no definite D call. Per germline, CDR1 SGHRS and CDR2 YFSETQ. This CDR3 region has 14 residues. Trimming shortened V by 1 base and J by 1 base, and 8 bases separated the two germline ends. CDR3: CASSLTGTNTEAFF. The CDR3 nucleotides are TGCGCCAGCAGCTTGACGGGAACGAACACTGAAGCTTTCTTT.

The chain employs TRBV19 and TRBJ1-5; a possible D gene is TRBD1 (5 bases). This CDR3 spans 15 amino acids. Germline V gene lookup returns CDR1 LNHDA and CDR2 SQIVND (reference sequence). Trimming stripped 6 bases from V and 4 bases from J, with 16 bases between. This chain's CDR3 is CASRPPWGRNQPQHF. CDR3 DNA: TGTGCCAGTAGACCCCCCTGGGGGAGAAATCAGCCCCAGCATTTT.

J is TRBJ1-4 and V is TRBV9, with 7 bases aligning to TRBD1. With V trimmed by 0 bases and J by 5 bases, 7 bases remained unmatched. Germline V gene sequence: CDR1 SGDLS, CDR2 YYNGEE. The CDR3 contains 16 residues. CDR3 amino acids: CASSVEGRGQNEKLFF. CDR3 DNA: TGTGCCAGCAGCGTAGAAGGGCGGGGACAGAATGAAAAACTGTTTTTT.

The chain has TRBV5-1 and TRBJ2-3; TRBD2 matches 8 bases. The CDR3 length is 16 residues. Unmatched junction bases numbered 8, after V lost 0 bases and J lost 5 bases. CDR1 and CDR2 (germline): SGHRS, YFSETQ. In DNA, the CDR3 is TGCGCCAGCAGCTTGGATCCGGGACTAGTAGTAGATACGCAGTATTTT. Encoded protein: CASSLDPGLVVDTQYF.

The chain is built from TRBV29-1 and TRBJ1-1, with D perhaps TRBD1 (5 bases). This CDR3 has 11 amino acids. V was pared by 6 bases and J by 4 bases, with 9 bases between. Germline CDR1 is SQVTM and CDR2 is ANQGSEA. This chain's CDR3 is CSVRGSTEAFF. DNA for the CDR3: TGCAGCGTGAGGGGTTCCACTGAAGCTTTCTTT.

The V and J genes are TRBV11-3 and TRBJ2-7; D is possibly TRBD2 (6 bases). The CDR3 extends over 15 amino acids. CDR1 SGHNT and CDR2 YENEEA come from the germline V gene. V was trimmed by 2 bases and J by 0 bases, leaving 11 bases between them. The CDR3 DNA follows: TGTGCCAGCAGCTTACCCGGGACTCTCTCCTACGAGCAGTACTTC. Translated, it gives CASSLPGTLSYEQYF.

The CDR3 DNA reads TGTGCCAGCTCACCAGGGCCACAGGGCATGAAGTATTTT. As protein: CASSPGPQGMKYF. The chain uses TRBV18 and TRBJ2-3; tentative D call: TRBD1 (6 bases). With 2 bases removed from V and 13 bases from J, the gap between germline ends came to 16 bases. The germline gives CDR1 KGHSH, CDR2 LQKENI. There are 13 residues in the CDR3.

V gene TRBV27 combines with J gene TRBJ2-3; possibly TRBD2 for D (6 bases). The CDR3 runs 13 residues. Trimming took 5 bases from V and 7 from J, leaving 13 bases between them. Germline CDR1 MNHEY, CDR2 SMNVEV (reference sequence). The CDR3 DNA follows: TGTGCCAGCAGTCGGGGACTGTTATATACGCAGTATTTT. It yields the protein CASSRGLLYTQYF.

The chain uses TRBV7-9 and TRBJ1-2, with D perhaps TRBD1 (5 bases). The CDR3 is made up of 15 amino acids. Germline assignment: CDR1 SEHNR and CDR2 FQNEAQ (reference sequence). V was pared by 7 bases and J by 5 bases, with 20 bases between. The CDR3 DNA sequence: TGTGCCAGCATCACAGTTCCCGGGACGGCATATGGCTACACCTTC. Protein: CASITVPGTAYGYTF.

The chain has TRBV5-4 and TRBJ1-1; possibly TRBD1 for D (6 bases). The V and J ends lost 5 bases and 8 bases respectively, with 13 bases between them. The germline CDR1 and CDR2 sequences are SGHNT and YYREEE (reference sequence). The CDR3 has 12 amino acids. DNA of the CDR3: TGTGCCAGCAGTTCACAGGGCAGAGAAGCTTTCTTT. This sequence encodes CASSSQGREAFF.

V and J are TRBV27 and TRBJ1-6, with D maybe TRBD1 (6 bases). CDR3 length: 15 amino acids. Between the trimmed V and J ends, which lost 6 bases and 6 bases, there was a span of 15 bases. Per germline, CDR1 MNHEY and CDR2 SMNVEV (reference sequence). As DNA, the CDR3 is TGTGCCAGCAGGGGGTGGGGGGCTAGTAATTCACCCCTCCACTTT. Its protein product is CASRGWGASNSPLHF.

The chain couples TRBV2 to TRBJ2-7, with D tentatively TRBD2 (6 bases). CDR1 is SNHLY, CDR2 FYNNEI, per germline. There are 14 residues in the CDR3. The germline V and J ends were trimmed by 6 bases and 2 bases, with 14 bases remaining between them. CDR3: CASRPRDLTYEQYF. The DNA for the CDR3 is TGTGCCAGCAGGCCCCGGGACTTAACCTACGAGCAGTACTTC.

In DNA form, the CDR3 reads TGTGCCAGCAGCTTACCAGGCGGACTCACAGATACGCAGTATTTT. It yields the protein CASSLPGGLTDTQYF. The rearrangement links TRBV11-2 to TRBJ2-3; perhaps TRBD2 as D (5 bases). The CDR3 runs to 15 residues. The V gene lost 2 bases and the J gene lost 2 bases, with 11 bases spanning the gap. Per the germline V gene, CDR1 is SGHAT and CDR2 is FQNNGV.

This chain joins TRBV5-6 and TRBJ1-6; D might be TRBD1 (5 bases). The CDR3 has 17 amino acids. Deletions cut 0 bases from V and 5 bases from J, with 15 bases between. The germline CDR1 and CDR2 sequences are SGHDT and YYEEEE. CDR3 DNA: TGTGCCAGCAGCTTGGTGGGACGTCTAGGGGATAATTCACCCCTCCACTTT. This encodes CASSLVGRLGDNSPLHF.

DNA of the CDR3: TGTGCCAGCAGTGAGAGCACAGACTACAATGAGCAGTTCTTC. This codes for CASSESTDYNEQFF. The rearrangement joins TRBV2 to TRBJ2-1, with D hard to call. This CDR3 has 14 amino acids. Trimming stripped 3 bases from V and 3 bases from J, with 9 bases between. Per the germline V gene, CDR1 is SNHLY and CDR2 is FYNNEI.

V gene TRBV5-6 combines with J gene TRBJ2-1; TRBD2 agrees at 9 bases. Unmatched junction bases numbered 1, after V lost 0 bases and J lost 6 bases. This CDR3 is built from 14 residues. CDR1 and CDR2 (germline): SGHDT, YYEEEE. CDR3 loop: CASSLGLAVNEQFF. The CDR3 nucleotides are TGTGCCAGCAGCTTGGGACTAGCGGTCAATGAGCAGTTCTTC.

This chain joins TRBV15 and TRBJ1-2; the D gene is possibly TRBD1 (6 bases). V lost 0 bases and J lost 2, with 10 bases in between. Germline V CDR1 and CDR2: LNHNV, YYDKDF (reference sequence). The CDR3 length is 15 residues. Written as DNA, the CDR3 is TGTGCCACCAGCAGAGAGACAGGCCCCAACTATGGCTACACCTTC. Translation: CATSRETGPNYGYTF.

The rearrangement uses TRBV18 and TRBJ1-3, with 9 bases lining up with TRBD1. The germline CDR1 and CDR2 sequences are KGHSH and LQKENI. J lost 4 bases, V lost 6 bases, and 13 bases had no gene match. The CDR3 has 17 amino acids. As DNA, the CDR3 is TGTGCCAGCTCCGGGACAGGGCGACTCGCAGCGGGAAACACCATATATTTT. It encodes CASSGTGRLAAGNTIYF.

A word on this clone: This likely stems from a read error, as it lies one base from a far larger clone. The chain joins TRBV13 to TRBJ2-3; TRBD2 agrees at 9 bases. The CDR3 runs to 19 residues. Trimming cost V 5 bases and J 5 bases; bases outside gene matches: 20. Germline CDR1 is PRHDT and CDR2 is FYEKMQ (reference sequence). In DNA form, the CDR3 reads TGTGCCAGCAGCCCCGGACGAGCGGGGGGTGCCGGGCGGCTAGATACGCAGTATTTT. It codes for CASSPGRAGGAGRLDTQYF.

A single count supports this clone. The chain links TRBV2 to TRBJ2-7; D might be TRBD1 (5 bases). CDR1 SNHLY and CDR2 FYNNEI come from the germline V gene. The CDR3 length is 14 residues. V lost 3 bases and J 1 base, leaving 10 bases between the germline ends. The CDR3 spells CASSDRVGSYEQYF. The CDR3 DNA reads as TGTGCCAGCAGTGACAGGGTAGGGTCCTACGAGCAGTACTTC.